Below, one T cell receptor beta chain is given with its context. This specimen belongs to a study of blood T cell repertoires in COVID-19. Study-wide background: Samples came from the United States, Italy and Spain, spanning acute and convalescent COVID-19.

This table comes from immunoSEQ multiplex PCR, and its TCRdb copy is limited to in-frame clones, with some not included. The sample holds about 280,000 clones; 88% are singletons and the top ten take just under 9.5%. V was cut by 1 base and J by 3 bases, with 12 bases left in between. Germline V CDR1 and CDR2: SEHNR, FQNEAQ (reference sequence). There are 15 residues in the CDR3. The source of this sequence is a young man with active or convalescent COVID-19. The chain employs TRBV7-9 and TRBJ2-5, with D perhaps matching TRBD1 (7 bases). Input material: peripheral blood. CDR3 coding DNA: TGTGCCAGCAGCTTAGGCGACAGGGAGGAAGAGACCCAGTACTTC. Amino acids: CASSLGDREEETQYF.